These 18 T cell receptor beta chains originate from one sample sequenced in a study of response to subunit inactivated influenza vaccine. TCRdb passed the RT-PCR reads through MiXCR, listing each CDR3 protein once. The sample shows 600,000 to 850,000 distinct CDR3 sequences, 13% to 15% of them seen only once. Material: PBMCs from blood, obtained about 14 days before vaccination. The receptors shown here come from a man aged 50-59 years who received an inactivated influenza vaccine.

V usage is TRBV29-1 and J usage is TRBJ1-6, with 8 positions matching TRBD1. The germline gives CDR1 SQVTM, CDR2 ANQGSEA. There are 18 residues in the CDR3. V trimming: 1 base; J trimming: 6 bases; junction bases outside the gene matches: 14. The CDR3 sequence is CSVEAQDRDRLLNSPLHF. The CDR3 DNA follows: TGCAGCGTTGAAGCCCAAGACAGGGACAGGTTACTTAATTCACCCCTCCACTTT.

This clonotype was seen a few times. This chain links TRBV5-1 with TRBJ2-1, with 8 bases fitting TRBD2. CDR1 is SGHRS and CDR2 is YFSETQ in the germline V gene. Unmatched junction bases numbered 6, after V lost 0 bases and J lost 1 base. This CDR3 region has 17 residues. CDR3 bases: TGCGCCAGCAGCTTGGCTGCAGCGGGAGATTCCTACAATGAGCAGTTCTTC. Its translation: CASSLAAAGDSYNEQFF.

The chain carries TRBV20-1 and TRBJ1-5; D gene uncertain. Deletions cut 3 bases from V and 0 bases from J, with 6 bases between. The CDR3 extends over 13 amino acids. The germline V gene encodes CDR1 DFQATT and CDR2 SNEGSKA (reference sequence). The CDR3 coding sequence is TGCAGTGCTAGGGGGTATAGCAATCAGCCCCAGCATTTT. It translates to CSARGYSNQPQHF.

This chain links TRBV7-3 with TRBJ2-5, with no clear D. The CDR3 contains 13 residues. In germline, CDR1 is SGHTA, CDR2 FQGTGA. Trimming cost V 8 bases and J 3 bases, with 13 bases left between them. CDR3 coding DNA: TGTGCCAGCTCCGACGGTCCTAAAGAGACCCAGTACTTC. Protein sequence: CASSDGPKETQYF.

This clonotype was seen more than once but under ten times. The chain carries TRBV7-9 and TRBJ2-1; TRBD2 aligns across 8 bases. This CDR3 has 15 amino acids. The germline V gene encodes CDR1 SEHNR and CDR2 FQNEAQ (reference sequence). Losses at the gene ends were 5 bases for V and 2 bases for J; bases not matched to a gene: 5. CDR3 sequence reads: CASSQLAEPYNEQFF. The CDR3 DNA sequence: TGTGCCAGCAGCCAACTAGCGGAGCCCTACAATGAGCAGTTCTTC.

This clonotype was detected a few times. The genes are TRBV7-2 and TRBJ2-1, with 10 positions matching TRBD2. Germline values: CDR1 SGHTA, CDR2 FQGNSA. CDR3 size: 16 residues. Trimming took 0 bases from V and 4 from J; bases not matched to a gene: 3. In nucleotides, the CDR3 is TGTGCCAGCAGCTTAGCGGCAGCGGGAGGGTACAATGAGCAGTTCTTC. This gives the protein CASSLAAAGGYNEQFF.

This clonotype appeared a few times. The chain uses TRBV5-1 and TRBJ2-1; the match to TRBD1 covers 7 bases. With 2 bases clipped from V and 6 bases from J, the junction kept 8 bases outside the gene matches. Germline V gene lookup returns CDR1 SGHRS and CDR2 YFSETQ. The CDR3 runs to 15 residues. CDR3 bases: TGCGCCAGCAGCTTTAGACAGGGTGCGGGCAATGAGCAGTTCTTC. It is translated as CASSFRQGAGNEQFF.

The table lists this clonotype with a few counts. CDR3 sequence: CASREQGATEKLFF. DNA for the CDR3: TGCGCCAGCAGAGAACAGGGGGCGACTGAAAAACTGTTTTTT. The gene calls are TRBV5-1 and TRBJ1-4; 9 bases are a match to TRBD1. CDR1 is SGHRS and CDR2 is YFSETQ in the germline V gene. This CDR3 spans 14 amino acids. V shed 5 bases, J shed 7 bases, and the junction held 6 bases outside the gene matches.

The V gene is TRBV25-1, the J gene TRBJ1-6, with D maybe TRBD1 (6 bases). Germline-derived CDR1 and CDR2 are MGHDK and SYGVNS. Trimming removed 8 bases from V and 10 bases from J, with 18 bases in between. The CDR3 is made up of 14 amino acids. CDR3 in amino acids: CASEKTGKGSPLHF. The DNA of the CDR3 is TGTGCCAGCGAAAAAACAGGGAAGGGATCACCCCTCCACTTT.

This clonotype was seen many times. CDR3 DNA: TGTGCCAGCAGCTTAGGAGGGGAGCTATACGAGCAGTACTTC. Its protein is CASSLGGELYEQYF. The chain is built from TRBV11-2 and TRBJ2-7; tentatively, D is TRBD1 or TRBD2 (5 bases each). Per the germline V gene, CDR1 is SGHAT and CDR2 is FQNNGV. Deletions cut 1 base from V and 4 bases from J, with 11 bases between. This CDR3 region has 14 residues.

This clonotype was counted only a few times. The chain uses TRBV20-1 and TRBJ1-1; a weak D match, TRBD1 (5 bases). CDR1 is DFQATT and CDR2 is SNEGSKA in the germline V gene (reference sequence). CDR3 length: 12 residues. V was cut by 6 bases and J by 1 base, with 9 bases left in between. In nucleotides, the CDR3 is TGCAGTGCCGGACACCCGAACACTGAAGCTTTCTTT. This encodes CSAGHPNTEAFF.

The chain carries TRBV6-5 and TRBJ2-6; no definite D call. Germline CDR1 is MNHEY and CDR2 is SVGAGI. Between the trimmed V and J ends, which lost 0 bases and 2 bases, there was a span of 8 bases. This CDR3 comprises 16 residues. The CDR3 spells CASSYSMDTGANVLTF. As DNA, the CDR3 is TGTGCCAGCAGTTACTCGATGGATACTGGGGCCAACGTCCTGACTTTC.

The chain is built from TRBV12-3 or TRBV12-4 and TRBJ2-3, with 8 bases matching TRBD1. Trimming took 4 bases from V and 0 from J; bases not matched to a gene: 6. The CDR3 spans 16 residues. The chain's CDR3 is CASSSRGRGSTDTQYF. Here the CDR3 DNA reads TGTGCCAGCAGTTCCAGGGGGCGGGGAAGCACAGATACGCAGTATTTT.

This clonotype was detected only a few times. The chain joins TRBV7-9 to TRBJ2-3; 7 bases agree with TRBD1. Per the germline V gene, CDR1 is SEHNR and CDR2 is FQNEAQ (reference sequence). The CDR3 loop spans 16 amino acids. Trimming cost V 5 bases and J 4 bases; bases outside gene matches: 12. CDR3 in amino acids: CASSPPTGMGPDTQYF. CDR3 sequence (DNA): TGTGCCAGCAGCCCACCGACAGGGATGGGACCAGATACGCAGTATTTT.

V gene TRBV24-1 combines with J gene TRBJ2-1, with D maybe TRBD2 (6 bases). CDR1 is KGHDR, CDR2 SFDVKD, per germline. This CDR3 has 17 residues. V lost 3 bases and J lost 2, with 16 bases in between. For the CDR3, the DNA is TGTGCCACCAGTGATGTGTCGGGAGCCTTAACCTACAATGAGCAGTTCTTC. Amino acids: CATSDVSGALTYNEQFF.

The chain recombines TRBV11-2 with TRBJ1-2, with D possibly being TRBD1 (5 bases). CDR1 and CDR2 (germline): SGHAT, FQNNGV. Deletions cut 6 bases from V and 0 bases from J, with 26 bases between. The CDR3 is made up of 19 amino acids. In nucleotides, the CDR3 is TGTGCCAGCAGGCGAGGTGGTTTACGCAGGGTTCATTCTAACTATGGCTACACCTTC. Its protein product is CASRRGGLRRVHSNYGYTF.

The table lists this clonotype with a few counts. CDR3 nucleotides: TGTGCCAGCAGCATCACTAGCGGCAATGAGCAGTTCTTC. Translation: CASSITSGNEQFF. This chain joins TRBV7-9 and TRBJ2-1; 8 bases align to TRBD2. This CDR3 contains 13 residues. Losses at the gene ends were 5 bases for V and 6 bases for J; bases not matched to a gene: 3. CDR1 and CDR2 (germline): SEHNR, FQNEAQ (reference sequence).

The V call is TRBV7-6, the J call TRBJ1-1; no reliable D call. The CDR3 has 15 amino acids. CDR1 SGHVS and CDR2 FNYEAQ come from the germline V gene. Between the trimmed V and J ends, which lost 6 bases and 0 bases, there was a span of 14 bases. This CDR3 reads CASRPASLVNTEAFF. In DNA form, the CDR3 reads TGTGCCAGCAGACCCGCGTCTCTGGTGAACACTGAAGCTTTCTTT.